Listed below are T cell receptor beta chains from one sample, sequenced in a study of blood T cells in healthy people across ages. A single record per CDR3 protein comes from TCRdb applying MiXCR to the 5' RACE reads. Among approximately 760,000 distinct CDR3 sequences listed, approximately 25% were seen once. The sample was also reused in another study, on T cells of mothers and their children.

The sequenced material came from blood. The origin of the receptors is a boy between 10 and 17 years old in good health. CDR3s include the opening cysteine and the closing phenylalanine or tryptophan. The order of the fields is D gene, V gene, clone size, J gene, CDR3 DNA, CDR3 protein. A D gene is named only where the DNA matches it firmly. Expanded clones get a size class; other rows say once, few or many, or leave the size out.

D: TRBD2
V: TRBV7-8
size: few
J: TRBJ2-5
DNA: TGTGCCAGCAGCCCAGTAGCGGGGCAAGAGACCCAGTACTTC
CDR3: CASSPVAGQETQYF

D: TRBD2
V: TRBV28
size: -
J: TRBJ2-7
DNA: TGTGCCAGCAGGGGGACTAGCGTATACGAGCAGTACTTC
CDR3: CASRGTSVYEQYF

D: -
V: TRBV2
size: -
J: TRBJ2-4
DNA: TGTGCCAGCAGTGAGAAGGGAAACATTCAGTACTTC
CDR3: CASSEKGNIQYF

D: TRBD1
V: TRBV28
size: -
J: TRBJ1-5
DNA: TGTGCCAGCAGCAGTGGGACAGGGACGAACCAGCCCCAGCATTTT
CDR3: CASSSGTGTNQPQHF

D: -
V: TRBV7-2
size: -
J: TRBJ2-7
DNA: TGTGCCAGCAGCCCATCTTGGGTTGGTCCCTACGAGCAGTACTTC
CDR3: CASSPSWVGPYEQYF

D: -
V: TRBV15
size: -
J: TRBJ2-5
DNA: TGTGCCACCAGCAGGAATGTTGAGGAAGAGACCCAGTACTTC
CDR3: CATSRNVEEETQYF

D: -
V: TRBV29-1
size: -
J: TRBJ2-1
DNA: TGCAGCGTTCTTACCAGTTACAACAATGAGCAGTTCTTC
CDR3: CSVLTSYNNEQFF

D: -
V: TRBV4-1
size: -
J: TRBJ2-7
DNA: TGCGCCAGCAGCCAAGATGGCCACGAGCAGTACTTC
CDR3: CASSQDGHEQYF

D: -
V: TRBV12-5
size: few
J: TRBJ2-1
DNA: TGTGCTAGTGGTTTGCCCCTCTACAATGAGCAGTTCTTC
CDR3: CASGLPLYNEQFF

D: TRBD2
V: TRBV3-1
size: -
J: TRBJ2-7
DNA: TGTGCCAGCAGCCAGAGCGGGGGGGCCGGCGAGCAGTACTTC
CDR3: CASSQSGGAGEQYF

D: TRBD1
V: TRBV27
size: -
J: TRBJ2-2
DNA: TGTGCCAGCAGTCCCTCCGGGACAGGGATCACCGGGGAGCTGTTTTTT
CDR3: CASSPSGTGITGELFF

D: -
V: TRBV24-1
size: -
J: TRBJ2-1
DNA: TGTGCCACCAGTGATTTGGGAGGGAGTAATGAGCAGTTCTTC
CDR3: CATSDLGGSNEQFF

D: TRBD2
V: TRBV2
size: few
J: TRBJ2-5
DNA: TGTGCCAGCAGGCGACTAGCGGGAATGGGAGAGACCCAGTACTTC
CDR3: CASRRLAGMGETQYF

D: TRBD1
V: TRBV7-6
size: -
J: TRBJ1-2
DNA: TGTGCCAGCAGCTTAGGGACAGGGACGCACTATGGCTACACCTTC
CDR3: CASSLGTGTHYGYTF

D: -
V: TRBV20-1
size: -
J: TRBJ2-5
DNA: TGCAGTGCACATACCGGGCTGTCAATTTCAGGCGCAGAGACCCAGTACTTC
CDR3: CSAHTGLSISGAETQYF

D: TRBD1
V: TRBV4-2
size: -
J: TRBJ2-3
DNA: TGTGCCAGCAGCCAACCCCTCGGACAGGGGGGCACAGATACGCAGTATTTT
CDR3: CASSQPLGQGGTDTQYF

D: -
V: TRBV12-3/TRBV12-4
size: few
J: TRBJ2-7
DNA: TGTGCCAGCAGTTTAGGGGTAGGGGGGACCAGGTACGAGCAGTACTTC
CDR3: CASSLGVGGTRYEQYF

D: -
V: TRBV5-1
size: many
J: TRBJ2-6
DNA: TGCGCCAGCAGCTTCGTTTCTGGGGCCAACGTCCTGACTTTC
CDR3: CASSFVSGANVLTF

D: -
V: TRBV28
size: few
J: TRBJ1-2
DNA: TGTGCCAGCAGGCCCCCAGGGAAAGGCTACACCTTC
CDR3: CASRPPGKGYTF

D: -
V: TRBV20-1
size: -
J: TRBJ2-3
DNA: TGCAGTGCTAGAGTGCCAGGGTTTACAGATGCGCAGTATTTT
CDR3: CSARVPGFTDAQYF

D: -
V: TRBV10-1
size: few
J: TRBJ2-1
DNA: TGCGCCAGCAGTGACCCTAGCTCCAGGGGCTACAATGAGCAGTTCTTC
CDR3: CASSDPSSRGYNEQFF

D: -
V: TRBV28
size: -
J: TRBJ1-4
DNA: TGTGCCAGCAGTTTACCCTTGTTAGTCGGGCCTCCCAGTGCCACTAATGAAAAACTGTTTTTT
CDR3: CASSLPLLVGPPSATNEKLFF

D: TRBD1
V: TRBV27
size: few
J: TRBJ1-1
DNA: TGTGCCAGCAGTTGGACAGGGGACACTGAAGCTTTCTTT
CDR3: CASSWTGDTEAFF

D: -
V: TRBV6-5
size: -
J: TRBJ1-2
DNA: TGTGCCAGCCGCCGGGCAGAGCAGATCAACTATGGCTACACCTTC
CDR3: CASRRAEQINYGYTF

D: -
V: TRBV18
size: few
J: TRBJ1-2
DNA: TGTGCCAGCTCACCTTCAGGGATCAACTATGGCTACACCTTC
CDR3: CASSPSGINYGYTF

D: -
V: TRBV5-1
size: -
J: TRBJ2-5
DNA: TGCGCCAGCAGCGTTGCCGGGGCGACGGGAGAGACCCAGTACTTC
CDR3: CASSVAGATGETQYF

D: -
V: TRBV29-1
size: -
J: TRBJ2-7
DNA: TGCAGCGCCCTAGCAGCGAGCTCCTACGAGCAGTACTTC
CDR3: CSALAASSYEQYF

D: TRBD2
V: TRBV27
size: few
J: TRBJ2-7
DNA: TGTGCCAGCAGTTCCACGGGACTAGCCTACGAGCAGTACTTC
CDR3: CASSSTGLAYEQYF

D: -
V: TRBV10-2
size: few
J: TRBJ2-5
DNA: TGCGCCAGCAGGGTCGAATGGGAAGAGACCCAGTACTTC
CDR3: CASRVEWEETQYF

D: TRBD2
V: TRBV10-3
size: -
J: TRBJ2-7
DNA: TGTGCCATCAGTGGGACTAGCGGAGAAACGGACGAGCAGTACTTC
CDR3: CAISGTSGETDEQYF

D: -
V: TRBV5-4
size: -
J: TRBJ2-7
DNA: TGTGCCAGCAGTGGAGAAGAGGAGCCTTCTCACGAGCAGTACTTC
CDR3: CASSGEEEPSHEQYF

D: -
V: TRBV5-8
size: -
J: TRBJ2-7
DNA: TGTGTCAGCACCCGGACACACGAGCAGTACTTC
CDR3: CVSTRTHEQYF

D: -
V: TRBV7-2
size: few
J: TRBJ2-4
DNA: TGTGCCAGCAGCCTTACTAGCATTCAGATCTTGGGGGAGGAAAACATTCAGTACTTC
CDR3: CASSLTSIQILGEENIQYF

D: -
V: TRBV6-2/TRBV6-3
size: few
J: TRBJ2-5
DNA: TGTGCCAGCAGTTACTCGACCCGTTGGGAGACCCAGTACTTC
CDR3: CASSYSTRWETQYF

D: TRBD2
V: TRBV10-3
size: few
J: TRBJ2-7
DNA: TGTGCCATCAGTTCTCCTAGCGGGACCTACGAGCAGTACTTC
CDR3: CAISSPSGTYEQYF

D: TRBD2
V: TRBV6-1
size: few
J: TRBJ2-3
DNA: TGTGCCAGCAGTGAAGTAGGCGGGAGAGGCGCAGATACGCAGTATTTT
CDR3: CASSEVGGRGADTQYF

D: -
V: TRBV27
size: few
J: TRBJ1-6
DNA: TGTGCCAGCAGTTTGTACCCTTATGATTCACCCCTCCACTTT
CDR3: CASSLYPYDSPLHF

D: TRBD2
V: TRBV9
size: few
J: TRBJ2-3
DNA: TGTGCCAGCAGCGGAGAGCGGGGGGGTTTCACAGATACGCAGTATTTT
CDR3: CASSGERGGFTDTQYF

D: TRBD1
V: TRBV13
size: few
J: TRBJ1-1
DNA: TGTGCCAGCAGCGTGGACAGGGACACTGAAGCTTTCTTT
CDR3: CASSVDRDTEAFF

D: TRBD2
V: TRBV28
size: -
J: TRBJ2-5
DNA: TGTGCCAGCAGTTTATCTAACGGACTAGTGGGGGAGACCCAGTACTTC
CDR3: CASSLSNGLVGETQYF

D: TRBD1
V: TRBV5-1
size: -
J: TRBJ1-1
DNA: TGCGCCAGCAGCCTGCCCGGGACAGGGCTGACTGAAGCTTTCTTT
CDR3: CASSLPGTGLTEAFF

D: -
V: TRBV20-1
size: -
J: TRBJ2-4
DNA: TGCAGTACTCCCGGGTCCATGGAGGGCAAAAACATTCAGTACTTC
CDR3: CSTPGSMEGKNIQYF

D: TRBD2
V: TRBV7-2
size: many
J: TRBJ2-7
DNA: TGTGCCAGCAGCTTAGCGCTAGCGGGCTACGAGCAGTACTTC
CDR3: CASSLALAGYEQYF

D: TRBD1
V: TRBV4-3
size: -
J: TRBJ2-7
DNA: TGCGCCAGCAGCCAAATTAGGACAGGCTACTACGAGCAGTACTTC
CDR3: CASSQIRTGYYEQYF

D: TRBD2
V: TRBV9
size: -
J: TRBJ2-1
DNA: TGTGCCAGCAGCGGACAGCGGGAGAGGAGGCAGTTCTTC
CDR3: CASSGQRERRQFF

D: -
V: TRBV10-2
size: -
J: TRBJ1-2
DNA: TGCGCCAGCAGCGATCTAACAGGGTTCGGTGGCTACACCTTC
CDR3: CASSDLTGFGGYTF

D: -
V: TRBV9
size: -
J: TRBJ1-1
DNA: TGTGCCAGCAGCGTGAAAGAAGGCCAAATTGAGGCCCCCACTGAAGCTTTCTTT
CDR3: CASSVKEGQIEAPTEAFF

D: -
V: TRBV20-1
size: few
J: TRBJ2-4
DNA: TGCAGTGCTCCCGGAGGTTGGGCCAAAAACATTCAGTACTTC
CDR3: CSAPGGWAKNIQYF

D: -
V: TRBV6-2/TRBV6-3
size: -
J: TRBJ2-1
DNA: TGTGCCAGCAGCTTTAGAGAGAGTGGCTATGAGCAGTTCTTC
CDR3: CASSFRESGYEQFF

D: -
V: TRBV7-8
size: few
J: TRBJ1-2
DNA: TGTGCCAGCAGCTTCCTCGGGGCTGGCTACACCTTC
CDR3: CASSFLGAGYTF

D: -
V: TRBV10-3
size: -
J: TRBJ2-5
DNA: TGTGCCATCAGTGAGTCTGGGCCCGGGGAAGAGACCCAGTACTTC
CDR3: CAISESGPGEETQYF

D: TRBD1
V: TRBV5-6
size: -
J: TRBJ1-1
DNA: TGTGCCAGCAGCTTGGGGCAGGGGGCTGTGGGCACTGAAGCTTTCTTT
CDR3: CASSLGQGAVGTEAFF

D: -
V: TRBV5-1
size: few
J: TRBJ1-1
DNA: TGCGCCAGCATGGGGGGATGGGGTAACACTGAAGCTTTCTTT
CDR3: CASMGGWGNTEAFF

D: -
V: TRBV7-2
size: few
J: TRBJ2-5
DNA: TGTGCCAGCAGCTTCCAAGCCGGGCCCAAAGAGACCCAGTACTTC
CDR3: CASSFQAGPKETQYF